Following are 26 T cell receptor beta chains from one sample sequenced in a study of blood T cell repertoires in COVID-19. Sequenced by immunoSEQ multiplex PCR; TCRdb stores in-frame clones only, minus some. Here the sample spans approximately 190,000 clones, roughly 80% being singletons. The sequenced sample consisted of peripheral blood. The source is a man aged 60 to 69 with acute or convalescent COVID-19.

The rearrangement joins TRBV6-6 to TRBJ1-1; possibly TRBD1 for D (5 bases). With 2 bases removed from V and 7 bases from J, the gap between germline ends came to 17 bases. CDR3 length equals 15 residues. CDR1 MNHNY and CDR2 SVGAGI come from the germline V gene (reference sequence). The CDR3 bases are TGTGCCAGCAGTTACGTCGGGGCTCGGGAGCTTGAAGCTTTCTTT. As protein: CASSYVGARELEAFF.

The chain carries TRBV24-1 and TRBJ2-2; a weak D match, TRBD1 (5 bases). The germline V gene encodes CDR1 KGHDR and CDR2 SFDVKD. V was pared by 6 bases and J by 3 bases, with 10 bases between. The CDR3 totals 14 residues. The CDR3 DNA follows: TGTGCCACCAGTCAGAGCAGGGACACCGGGGAGCTGTTTTTT. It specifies CATSQSRDTGELFF.

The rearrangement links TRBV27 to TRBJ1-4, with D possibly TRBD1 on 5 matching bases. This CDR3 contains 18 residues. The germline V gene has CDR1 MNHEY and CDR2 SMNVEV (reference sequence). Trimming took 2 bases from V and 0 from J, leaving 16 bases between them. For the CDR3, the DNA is TGTGCCAGCAGTTTAGAGTTTGGGGGGAGGGCAACTAATGAAAAACTGTTTTTT. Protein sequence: CASSLEFGGRATNEKLFF.

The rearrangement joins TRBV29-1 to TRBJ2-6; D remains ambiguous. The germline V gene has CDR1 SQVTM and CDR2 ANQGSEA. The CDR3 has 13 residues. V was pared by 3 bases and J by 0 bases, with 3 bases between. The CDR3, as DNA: TGCAGCGTTGACGTCTCTGGGGCCAACGTCCTGACTTTC. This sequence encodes CSVDVSGANVLTF.

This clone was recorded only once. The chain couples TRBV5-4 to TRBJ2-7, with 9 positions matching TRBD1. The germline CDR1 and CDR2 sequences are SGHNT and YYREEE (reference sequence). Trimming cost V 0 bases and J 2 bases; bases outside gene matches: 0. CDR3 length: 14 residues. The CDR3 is CASSLDRGPYEQYF. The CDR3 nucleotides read TGTGCCAGCAGCTTGGACAGGGGGCCCTACGAGCAGTACTTC.

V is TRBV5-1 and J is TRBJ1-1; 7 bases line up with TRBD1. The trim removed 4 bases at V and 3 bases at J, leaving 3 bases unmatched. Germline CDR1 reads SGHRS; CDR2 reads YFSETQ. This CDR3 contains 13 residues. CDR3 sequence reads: CASSPTGDTEAFF. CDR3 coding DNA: TGCGCCAGCAGCCCAACAGGGGACACTGAAGCTTTCTTT.

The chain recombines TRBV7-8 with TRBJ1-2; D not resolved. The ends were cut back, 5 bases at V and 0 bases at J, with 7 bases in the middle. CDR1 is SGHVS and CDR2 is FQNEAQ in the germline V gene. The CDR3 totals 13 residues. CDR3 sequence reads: CASSHRANYGYTF. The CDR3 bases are TGTGCCAGCAGCCACAGAGCTAACTATGGCTACACCTTC.

CDR3 sequence (DNA): TGTGCCAGCGCCGGGACAGGGGGCCCGAGAGGCGGGAGATGGCAAGAGACCCAGTACTTC. Translation gives CASAGTGGPRGGRWQETQYF. The chain links TRBV27 to TRBJ2-5; 12 bases map to TRBD1. There are 20 residues in the CDR3. The V gene's germline CDR1 is MNHEY and CDR2 SMNVEV (reference sequence). V shed 8 bases and J 2 bases; nucleotides not matched to a gene: 21.

CDR3 residues: CASRTGTATYEQYF. The CDR3 DNA reads TGTGCCAGTAGGACCGGGACAGCTACCTACGAGCAGTACTTC. J is TRBJ2-7 and V is TRBV19; TRBD1 matches 7 bases. There are 14 residues in the CDR3. CDR1 and CDR2 (germline): LNHDA, SQIVND (reference sequence). J was trimmed by 2 bases and V by 6 bases; bases with no gene match: 7. Looking up the rest from reference TRBV19 and TRBJ2-7 gives the full variable domain: DGGITQSPKYLFRKEGQNVTLSCEQNLNHDAMYWYRQDPGQGLRLIYYSQIVNDFQKGDIAEGYSVSREKKESFPLTVTSAQKNPTAFYLCASRTGTATYEQYFGPGTRLTVT.

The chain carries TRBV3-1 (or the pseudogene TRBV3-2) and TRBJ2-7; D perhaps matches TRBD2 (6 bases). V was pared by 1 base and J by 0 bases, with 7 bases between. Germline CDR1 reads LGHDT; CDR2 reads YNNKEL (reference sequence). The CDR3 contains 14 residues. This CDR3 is CASSQGDCSYEQYF. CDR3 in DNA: TGTGCCAGCAGCCAAGGGGACTGCTCCTACGAGCAGTACTTC.

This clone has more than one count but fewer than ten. CDR3 nucleotide sequence: TGTGCCAGCAGCTTACCCGGAGAGGTTCAGCCCCAGCATTTT. Translating it yields CASSLPGEVQPQHF. The chain recombines TRBV7-9 with TRBJ1-5; D gene uncertain. The CDR3 covers 14 residues. CDR1 and CDR2 (germline): SEHNR, FQNEAQ (reference sequence). Trimming pared 2 bases from V and 6 bases from J, leaving 11 bases between.

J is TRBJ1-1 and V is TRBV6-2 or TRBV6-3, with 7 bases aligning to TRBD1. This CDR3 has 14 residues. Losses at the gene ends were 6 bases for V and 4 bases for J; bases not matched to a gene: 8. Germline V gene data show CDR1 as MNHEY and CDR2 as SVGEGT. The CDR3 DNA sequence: TGTGCCAGCAGCCGAAATGACAGGGTCACTGAAGCTTTCTTT. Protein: CASSRNDRVTEAFF.

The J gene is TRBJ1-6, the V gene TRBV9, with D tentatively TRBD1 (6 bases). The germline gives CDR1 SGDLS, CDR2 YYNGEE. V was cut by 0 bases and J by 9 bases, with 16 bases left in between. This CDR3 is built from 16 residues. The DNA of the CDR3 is TGTGCCAGCAGCGTAGAGGGGGAAATGATTGTTTCACCCCTCCACTTT. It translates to CASSVEGEMIVSPLHF.

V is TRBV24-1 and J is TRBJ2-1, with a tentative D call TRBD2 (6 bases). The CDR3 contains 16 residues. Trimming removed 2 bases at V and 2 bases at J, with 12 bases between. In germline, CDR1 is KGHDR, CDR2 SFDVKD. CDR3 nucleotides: TGTGCCACCAGTGATTCTAAGGGGAGGCCCTACAATGAGCAGTTCTTC. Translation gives CATSDSKGRPYNEQFF.

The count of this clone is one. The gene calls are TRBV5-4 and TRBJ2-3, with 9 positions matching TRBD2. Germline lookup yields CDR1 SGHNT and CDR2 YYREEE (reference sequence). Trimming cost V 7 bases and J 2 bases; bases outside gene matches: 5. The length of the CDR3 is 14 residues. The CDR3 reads CASAGGQFTDTQYF. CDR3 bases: TGTGCCAGCGCGGGGGGGCAATTCACAGATACGCAGTATTTT.

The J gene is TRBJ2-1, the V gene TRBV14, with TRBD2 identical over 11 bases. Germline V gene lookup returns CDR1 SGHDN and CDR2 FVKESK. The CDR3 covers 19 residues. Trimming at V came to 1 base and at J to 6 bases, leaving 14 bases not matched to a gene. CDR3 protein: CASSQGVLAGVPPFNEQFF. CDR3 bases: TGTGCCAGCAGCCAAGGAGTACTAGCGGGAGTCCCCCCATTCAATGAGCAGTTCTTC.

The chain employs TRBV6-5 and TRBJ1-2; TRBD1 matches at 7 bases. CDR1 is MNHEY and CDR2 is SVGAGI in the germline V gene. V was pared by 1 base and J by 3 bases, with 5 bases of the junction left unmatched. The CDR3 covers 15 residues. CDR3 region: CASSYFGTAHYGYTF. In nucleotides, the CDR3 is TGTGCCAGCAGTTACTTCGGGACAGCACACTATGGCTACACCTTC.

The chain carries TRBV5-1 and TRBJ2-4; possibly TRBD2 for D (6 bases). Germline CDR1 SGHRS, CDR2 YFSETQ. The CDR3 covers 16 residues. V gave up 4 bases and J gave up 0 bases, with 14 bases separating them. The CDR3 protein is CASSPEGGVAKNIQYF. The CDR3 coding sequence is TGCGCCAGCAGCCCGGAGGGTGGGGTAGCCAAAAACATTCAGTACTTC.

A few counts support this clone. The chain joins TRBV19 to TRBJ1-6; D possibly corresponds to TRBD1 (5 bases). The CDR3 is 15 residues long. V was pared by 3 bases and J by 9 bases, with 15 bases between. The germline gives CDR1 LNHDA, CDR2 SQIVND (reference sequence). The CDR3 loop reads CASSMSGEGGSPLHF. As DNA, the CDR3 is TGTGCCAGTAGTATGTCGGGGGAGGGTGGTTCACCCCTCCACTTT.

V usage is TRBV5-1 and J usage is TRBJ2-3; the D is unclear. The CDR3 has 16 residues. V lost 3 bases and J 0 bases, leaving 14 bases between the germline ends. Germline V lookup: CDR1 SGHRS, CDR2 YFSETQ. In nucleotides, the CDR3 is TGCGCCAGCAGCTCCCGGCCGAGCGCTAGCACAGATACGCAGTATTTT. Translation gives CASSSRPSASTDTQYF.

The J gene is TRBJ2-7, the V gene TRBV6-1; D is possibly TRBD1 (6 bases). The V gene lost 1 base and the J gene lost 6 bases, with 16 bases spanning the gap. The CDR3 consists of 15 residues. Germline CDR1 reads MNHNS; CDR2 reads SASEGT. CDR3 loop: CASSEVPGQQGEQYF. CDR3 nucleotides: TGTGCCAGCAGTGAAGTGCCCGGACAGCAGGGCGAGCAGTACTTC.

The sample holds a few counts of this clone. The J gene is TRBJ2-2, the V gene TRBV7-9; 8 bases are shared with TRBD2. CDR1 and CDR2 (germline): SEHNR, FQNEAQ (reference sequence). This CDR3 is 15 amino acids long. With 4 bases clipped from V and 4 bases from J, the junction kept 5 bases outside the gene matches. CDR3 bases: TGTGCCAGCAGCTCCGGACTAGCCGGCACCGGGGAGCTGTTTTTT. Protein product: CASSSGLAGTGELFF.

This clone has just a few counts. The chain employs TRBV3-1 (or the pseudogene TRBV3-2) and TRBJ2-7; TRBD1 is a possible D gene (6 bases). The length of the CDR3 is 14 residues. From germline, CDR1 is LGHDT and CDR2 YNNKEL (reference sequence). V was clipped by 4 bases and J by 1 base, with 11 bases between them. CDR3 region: CASSPVRGSYEQYF. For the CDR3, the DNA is TGTGCCAGCAGCCCCGTCAGGGGATCCTACGAGCAGTACTTC.

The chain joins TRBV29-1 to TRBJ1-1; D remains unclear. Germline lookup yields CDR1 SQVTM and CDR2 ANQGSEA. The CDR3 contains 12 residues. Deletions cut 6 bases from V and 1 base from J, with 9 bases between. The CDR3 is CSVSFPNTEAFF. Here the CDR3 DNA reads TGCAGCGTAAGCTTTCCGAACACTGAAGCTTTCTTT. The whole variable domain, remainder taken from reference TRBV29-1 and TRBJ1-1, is SAVISQKPSRDICQRGTSLTIQCQVDSQVTMMFWYRQQPGQSLTLIATANQGSEATYESGFVIDKFPISRPNLTFSTLTVSNMSPEDSSIYLCSVSFPNTEAFFGQGTRLTVV.

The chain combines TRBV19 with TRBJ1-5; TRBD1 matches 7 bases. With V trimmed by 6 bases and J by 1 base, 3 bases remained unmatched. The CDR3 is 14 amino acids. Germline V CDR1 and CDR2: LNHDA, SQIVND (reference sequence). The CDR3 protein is CASRGGHSNQPQHF. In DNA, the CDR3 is TGTGCCAGTAGAGGGGGCCACAGCAATCAGCCCCAGCATTTT.

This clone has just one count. This chain's CDR3 is CASSISGRAYNEQFF. The CDR3 DNA is TGTGCCAGTAGTATTAGCGGGAGAGCATACAATGAGCAGTTCTTC. The rearrangement uses TRBV19 and TRBJ2-1, with 9 bases matching TRBD2. Germline lookup yields CDR1 LNHDA and CDR2 SQIVND (reference sequence). Trimming cost V 3 bases and J 4 bases; bases outside gene matches: 4. This CDR3 contains 15 residues.